The 10 T cell receptor beta chains listed next were all sequenced from one sample in a study of blood T cell repertoires in COVID-19 (dated by TCRdb to 2020 to 2022). The library was prepared using the immunoSEQ multiplex PCR assay. The table comes from immuneACCESS by way of TCRdb, which keeps in-frame sequences with V and J called. Part of the clones is missing from these tables; in studies checked, under half for an unresolved V gene and the rest for unknown reasons. This sample comprises 93,000 or so clones, just over 85% of them detected only once. Of the sample, 3.5% falls within the top ten clones. The sample consisted of peripheral blood. The receptor source for this set is a human donor in a cohort sampled during active COVID-19.

The chain carries TRBV19 and TRBJ1-1, with 10 bases that match TRBD1. V trimming: 8 bases; J trimming: 11 bases; junction bases outside the gene matches: 17. The CDR3 is 15 amino acids. CDR1 is LNHDA and CDR2 is SQIVND in the germline V gene (reference sequence). Written as DNA, the CDR3 is TGTGCCAGTCACGACAGGGGGCGCGGGGAGGGTAGGGCTTTCTTT. This sequence encodes CASHDRGRGEGRAFF.

This sequence joins TRBV10-1 and TRBJ1-1; 7 bases line up with TRBD1. This CDR3 has 15 amino acids. The germline V gene encodes CDR1 WNHNN and CDR2 SYGVQD (reference sequence). V was clipped by 5 bases and J by 0 bases; unmatched bases: 6. CDR3 DNA: TGCGCCAGCAGTCCGGCAGGGGGTATGAACACTGAAGCTTTCTTT. This codes for CASSPAGGMNTEAFF.

In DNA, the CDR3 is TGTGCCACCTCCGGGACTAGCCCGAACACCGGGGAGCTGTTTTTT. It codes for CATSGTSPNTGELFF. The chain combines TRBV10-3 with TRBJ2-2; TRBD2 aligns across 9 bases. CDR3 length equals 15 residues. V lost 10 bases to trimming and J lost 0 bases; unmatched junction nucleotides: 6. From germline, CDR1 is ENHRY and CDR2 SYGVKD.

DNA of the CDR3: TGTGCCAGCAGCGTATATGGGACAGGCTCCTACGAGCAGTACTTC. Residues: CASSVYGTGSYEQYF. The chain couples TRBV9 to TRBJ2-7; 8 positions agree with TRBD1. The J segment lost 0 bases and the V segment lost 1 base, leaving 3 bases of the junction unmatched. The germline V gene encodes CDR1 SGDLS and CDR2 YYNGEE. The CDR3 totals 15 residues. The full variable domain, its missing parts supplied by reference TRBV9 and TRBJ2-7, is DSGVTQTPKHLITATGQRVTLRCSPRSGDLSVYWYQQSLDQGLQFLIQYYNGEERAKGNILERFSAQQFPDLHSELNLSSLELGDSALYFCASSVYGTGSYEQYFGPGTRLTVT.

The chain has TRBV7-8 and TRBJ1-6; D is perhaps TRBD1 (5 bases). Germline CDR1 and CDR2: SGHVS and FQNEAQ. The V gene lost 5 bases and the J gene lost 3 bases, with 11 bases spanning the gap. The CDR3 contains 15 residues. DNA of the CDR3: TGTGCCAGCAGCATCGGGACTGTCTATAATTCACCCCTCCACTTT. It yields the protein CASSIGTVYNSPLHF.

Remarks on this clone: One end of the junction is discordant with germline, which a read error may explain. V and J are TRBV6-1 and TRBJ1-2; the match to TRBD1 covers 8 bases. Per the germline V gene, CDR1 is MNHNS and CDR2 is SASEGT. The CDR3 length is 15 residues. CDR3: CASREGTGANYGYTF. The CDR3 bases are TGTGCCAGCAGAGAAGGGACAGGAGCCAACTATGGCTACACCTTC.

The CDR3 loop is CAWSWKRGDNTEAFF. DNA of the CDR3: TGTGCCTGGAGTTGGAAGCGGGGCGATAACACTGAAGCTTTCTTT. The genes are TRBV30 and TRBJ1-1, with D perhaps TRBD1 (5 bases). This CDR3 is built from 15 residues. V lost 2 bases, J lost 2 bases, and 15 bases lay in between. CDR1 is GTSNPN, CDR2 SVGIG, per germline (reference sequence).

The CDR3 spells CASSPSRVETQYF. CDR3 bases: TGTGCCAGCTCGCCCTCACGGGTCGAGACCCAGTACTTC. J is TRBJ2-5 and V is TRBV18; no reliable D call. CDR3 length: 13 amino acids. The germline V gene has CDR1 KGHSH and CDR2 LQKENI. With 6 bases removed from V and 5 bases from J, the gap between germline ends came to 13 bases.

The J gene is TRBJ2-4, the V gene TRBV4-1, with no clear D. The CDR3 consists of 13 residues. Germline V gene data show CDR1 as MGHRA and CDR2 as YSYEKL. Trimming cost V 1 base and J 7 bases, with 8 bases left between them. Written as DNA, the CDR3 is TGCGCCAGCAGCCAAGTACCGGGTAACATTCAGTACTTC. Protein sequence: CASSQVPGNIQYF.

The genes are TRBV28 and TRBJ1-2; D is perhaps TRBD1 (6 bases). Trimming cost V 7 bases and J 4 bases, with 13 bases left between them. The CDR3 is 13 residues long. CDR1 MDHEN and CDR2 SYDVKM come from the germline V gene. The CDR3 spells CASTLTGLYGYTF. DNA of the CDR3: TGTGCCAGCACGTTAACAGGGCTCTATGGCTACACCTTC.